A selection of T cell receptor beta chains follows, all from one sample in a study of shared clonotypes between healthy human individuals. Some clones are missing from TCRdb's copy, which holds only in-frame ones; the method was immunoSEQ multiplex PCR. The sample yields roughly 1,500,000 clones, 95% to 99% seen once. Sequencing used naive CD4+ T cells sorted from blood. The receptors here all came from a man aged 30 to 39 in good health. CDR3s include the opening cysteine and the closing phenylalanine or tryptophan. D genes are given only for firm matches. Clone size appears in some rows only: once, few, many, or a class for an expanded clone.

>TRBV5-1|TRBD1|.|TRBJ2-7
TGCGCCAGCAGCGCAAGGACAGGGGGGCTCTACGAGCAGTACTTC
CASSARTGGLYEQYF
>TRBV5-5|TRBD2|.|TRBJ2-1
TGTGCCAGCAGCCCCCTCGGTACGGCTAGCGGCTACAATGAGCAGTTCTTC
CASSPLGTASGYNEQFF
>TRBV29-1|TRBD2|.|TRBJ2-3
TGCAGCGTTGGGGGGACTAGCGGAGATACGCAGTATTTT
CSVGGTSGDTQYF
>TRBV10-3|TRBD1|.|TRBJ1-2
TGTGCCATCAGTGACAACAGGGGGTCTTATGGCTACACCTTC
CAISDNRGSYGYTF
>TRBV6-5|TRBD1|.|TRBJ2-7
TGTGCCAGCAGCCCTAGGGACAGCTCCTACGAGCAGTACTTC
CASSPRDSSYEQYF
>TRBV18|TRBD1|.|TRBJ1-5
TGTGCCAGCTCACCGCGTTCGGGACAGGGCAATCAGCCCCAGCATTTT
CASSPRSGQGNQPQHF
>TRBV10-2|.|.|TRBJ1-2
TGCGCCAGCAGTTTAGGCATATCCTTTGGCTACACCTTC
CASSLGISFGYTF
>TRBV29-1|TRBD1|.|TRBJ2-5
TGCAGCGGCAAACAGGGGTACCAAGAGACCCAGTACTTC
CSGKQGYQETQYF
>TRBV28|TRBD2|.|TRBJ2-7
TGTGCCAGCAGTTTATGGGTAGCGGGAGGTACCTACGAGCAGTACTTC
CASSLWVAGGTYEQYF
>TRBV28|.|.|TRBJ1-5
TGTGCCAGCAGTTTATGGGGGATCGGCAATCAGCCCCAGCATTTT
CASSLWGIGNQPQHF
>TRBV5-4|.|.|TRBJ2-1
TGTGCCAGCAGCTTGGGAGAGGGCTCCTACAATGAGCAGTTCTTC
CASSLGEGSYNEQFF
>TRBV5-8|.|.|TRBJ2-5
TGTGCCAGCAGCTTGGTGTCTCAGACCCAGTACTTC
CASSLVSQTQYF
>TRBV6-1|.|.|TRBJ2-7
TGTGCCAGCAGTGAAGGTTCGGGGAGCGAGCAGTACTTC
CASSEGSGSEQYF
>TRBV5-6|.|.|TRBJ1-5
TGTGCCAGCAGCTTGGGCAGTCTTAGCAATCAGCCCCAGCATTTT
CASSLGSLSNQPQHF
>TRBV19|TRBD1|.|TRBJ2-7
TGTGCCAGTAGTATGGGACAGGACACATTCTACGAGCAGTACTTC
CASSMGQDTFYEQYF
>TRBV2|TRBD1|.|TRBJ1-4
TGTGCCAGCACCCCGGGACAGGGGGATGAAAAACTGTTTTTT
CASTPGQGDEKLFF
>TRBV7-9|.|.|TRBJ2-7
TGTGCCAGCAGCTCGCGGAGGGGGCAGGGGAGTCCCTACGAGCAGTACTTC
CASSSRRGQGSPYEQYF
>TRBV5-1|TRBD1|.|TRBJ1-2
TGCGCCAGCAGCATGGGACAGGCGGCTAACTATGGCTACACCTTC
CASSMGQAANYGYTF
>TRBV5-1|TRBD2|.|TRBJ2-3
TGCGCCAGCAGGCTAGCGGGAGGCGGGGATACGCAGTATTTT
CASRLAGGGDTQYF
>TRBV2|TRBD1|.|TRBJ2-3
TGTGCCAGCAGTTGGGACAGGGGGCAATCAGATACGCAGTATTTT
CASSWDRGQSDTQYF
>TRBV6-1|.|.|TRBJ2-7
TGTGCCAGCAGTCCCCGAAGGAACGAGCAGTACTTC
CASSPRRNEQYF
>TRBV18|TRBD1|.|TRBJ2-5
TGTGCCAGCTCACCGGGACAGGGGGAACGAGAGACCCAGTACTTC
CASSPGQGERETQYF
>TRBV9|.|.|TRBJ2-2
TGTGCCAGCAGCGCGGGTCTCTTTGCGTCCACCGGGGAGCTGTTTTTT
CASSAGLFASTGELFF
>TRBV6-5|TRBD1|.|TRBJ2-3
TGTGCCAGCGGGGCAGACAGGGGAACCACAGATACGCAGTATTTT
CASGADRGTTDTQYF
>TRBV6-1|.|.|TRBJ1-4
TGTGCCAGCAGTGAAGAGGGGAATGAAAAACTGTTTTTT
CASSEEGNEKLFF
>TRBV11-2|.|.|TRBJ2-1
TGTGCCAGCAACGTCGAACGCGAGCAGTTCTTC
CASNVEREQFF
>TRBV2|TRBD1|.|TRBJ1-5
TGTGCCAGCAGAGTGGGACAGCATAGCAATCAGCCCCAGCATTTT
CASRVGQHSNQPQHF
>TRBV6-1|.|.|TRBJ1-1
TGTGCCAGCAGGGGTGTGGGGAGGCGAGGGGCTGAAGCTTTCTTT
CASRGVGRRGAEAFF
>TRBV20-1|.|.|TRBJ2-1
TGCAGTGGGAGGGGTTACAATGAGCAGTTCTTC
CSGRGYNEQFF
>TRBV11-2|.|.|TRBJ2-1
TGTGCCAGCAGCTTAGGCTGGGAAAATGAGCAGTTCTTC
CASSLGWENEQFF
>TRBV29-1|TRBD1|once|TRBJ2-7
TGCAGCGCCAGACAGGGACCCTACGAGCAGTACTTC
CSARQGPYEQYF
>TRBV21-1|.|.|TRBJ2-1
TGTGCCAGCATCTCGTCGCAGTTCTTC
CASISSQFF
>TRBV12-1|.|.|TRBJ1-5
TGTGCCAGCAGCTTTGACAAACCCCGGTGGGGTCGAAATCAGCCCCAGCATTTT
CASSFDKPRWGRNQPQHF
>TRBV11-2|.|.|TRBJ2-3
TGTGCCAGCAGCGACCTTGTTGGCGGGTCCACAGATACGCAGTATTTT
CASSDLVGGSTDTQYF
>TRBV5-1|TRBD1|.|TRBJ2-7
TGCGCCAGCAGCTTGGTAGAGACAGGGGGCTACGAGCAGTACTTC
CASSLVETGGYEQYF
>TRBV18|.|.|TRBJ1-5
TGTGCCAGCTCACCATCCGGGCCTTATCAGCCCCAGCATTTT
CASSPSGPYQPQHF
>TRBV7-8|.|.|TRBJ1-5
TGTGCCAGCAGCCCAGCGGTGGGAGGGGGTAGATATAGCAATCAGCCCCAGCATTTT
CASSPAVGGGRYSNQPQHF
>TRBV28|.|.|TRBJ2-1
TGTGCCAGCAGAGGCTATCGAGGGGTCTCCTACAATGAGCAGTTCTTC
CASRGYRGVSYNEQFF
>TRBV7-9|.|.|TRBJ2-3
TGTGCCAGCAGCTCCGGGAGCACAGATACGCAGTATTTT
CASSSGSTDTQYF
>TRBV15|TRBD1|.|TRBJ2-5
TGTGCCACCAGCAAGCGAACAGGGGTAGAGACCCAGTACTTC
CATSKRTGVETQYF
>TRBV7-9|.|.|TRBJ2-7
TGTGCCAGCAGCTTAGCCCTGGGCAGGGACTACGAGCAGTACTTC
CASSLALGRDYEQYF
>TRBV28|.|.|TRBJ2-1
TGTGCCAGCAGTCCTTTACTTCCGGGACTTGGAGACAATGAGCAGTTCTTC
CASSPLLPGLGDNEQFF
>TRBV7-2|.|.|TRBJ2-2
TGTGCCAGCAGCTTAATAGGACAGCCAGGGGAGCTGTTTTTT
CASSLIGQPGELFF
>TRBV7-8|TRBD1|.|TRBJ1-2
TGTGCCAGCAGCCCGGACAGGAACTATGGCTACACCTTC
CASSPDRNYGYTF
>TRBV5-1|.|.|TRBJ2-2
TGCGCCAGCAGCTTATCCGGGAAGAACACCGGGGAGCTGTTTTTT
CASSLSGKNTGELFF
>TRBV9|.|.|TRBJ2-1
TGTGCCAGCAGCGTAGGACTGGACTCCTACAATGAGCAGTTCTTC
CASSVGLDSYNEQFF
>TRBV9|TRBD2|.|TRBJ2-1
TGTGCCAGCAGCACTCAGACCGGGACTAGCGGGGTATACAATGAGCAGTTCTTC
CASSTQTGTSGVYNEQFF
>TRBV10-3|TRBD1|.|TRBJ1-4
TGTGCCATCAGTGAGTCGAGACTGGCAGGGGGTCGGACTAATGAAAAACTGTTTTTT
CAISESRLAGGRTNEKLFF
>TRBV4-1|TRBD1|once|TRBJ2-7
TGCGCCAGCAGCCAAGTGCGGGACAGGGTGAGGGAGCAGTACTTC
CASSQVRDRVREQYF
>TRBV9|.|once|TRBJ2-7
TGTGCCAGCAGCGCCGTGGGGGCCGCTCCCTACGAGCAGTACTTC
CASSAVGAAPYEQYF